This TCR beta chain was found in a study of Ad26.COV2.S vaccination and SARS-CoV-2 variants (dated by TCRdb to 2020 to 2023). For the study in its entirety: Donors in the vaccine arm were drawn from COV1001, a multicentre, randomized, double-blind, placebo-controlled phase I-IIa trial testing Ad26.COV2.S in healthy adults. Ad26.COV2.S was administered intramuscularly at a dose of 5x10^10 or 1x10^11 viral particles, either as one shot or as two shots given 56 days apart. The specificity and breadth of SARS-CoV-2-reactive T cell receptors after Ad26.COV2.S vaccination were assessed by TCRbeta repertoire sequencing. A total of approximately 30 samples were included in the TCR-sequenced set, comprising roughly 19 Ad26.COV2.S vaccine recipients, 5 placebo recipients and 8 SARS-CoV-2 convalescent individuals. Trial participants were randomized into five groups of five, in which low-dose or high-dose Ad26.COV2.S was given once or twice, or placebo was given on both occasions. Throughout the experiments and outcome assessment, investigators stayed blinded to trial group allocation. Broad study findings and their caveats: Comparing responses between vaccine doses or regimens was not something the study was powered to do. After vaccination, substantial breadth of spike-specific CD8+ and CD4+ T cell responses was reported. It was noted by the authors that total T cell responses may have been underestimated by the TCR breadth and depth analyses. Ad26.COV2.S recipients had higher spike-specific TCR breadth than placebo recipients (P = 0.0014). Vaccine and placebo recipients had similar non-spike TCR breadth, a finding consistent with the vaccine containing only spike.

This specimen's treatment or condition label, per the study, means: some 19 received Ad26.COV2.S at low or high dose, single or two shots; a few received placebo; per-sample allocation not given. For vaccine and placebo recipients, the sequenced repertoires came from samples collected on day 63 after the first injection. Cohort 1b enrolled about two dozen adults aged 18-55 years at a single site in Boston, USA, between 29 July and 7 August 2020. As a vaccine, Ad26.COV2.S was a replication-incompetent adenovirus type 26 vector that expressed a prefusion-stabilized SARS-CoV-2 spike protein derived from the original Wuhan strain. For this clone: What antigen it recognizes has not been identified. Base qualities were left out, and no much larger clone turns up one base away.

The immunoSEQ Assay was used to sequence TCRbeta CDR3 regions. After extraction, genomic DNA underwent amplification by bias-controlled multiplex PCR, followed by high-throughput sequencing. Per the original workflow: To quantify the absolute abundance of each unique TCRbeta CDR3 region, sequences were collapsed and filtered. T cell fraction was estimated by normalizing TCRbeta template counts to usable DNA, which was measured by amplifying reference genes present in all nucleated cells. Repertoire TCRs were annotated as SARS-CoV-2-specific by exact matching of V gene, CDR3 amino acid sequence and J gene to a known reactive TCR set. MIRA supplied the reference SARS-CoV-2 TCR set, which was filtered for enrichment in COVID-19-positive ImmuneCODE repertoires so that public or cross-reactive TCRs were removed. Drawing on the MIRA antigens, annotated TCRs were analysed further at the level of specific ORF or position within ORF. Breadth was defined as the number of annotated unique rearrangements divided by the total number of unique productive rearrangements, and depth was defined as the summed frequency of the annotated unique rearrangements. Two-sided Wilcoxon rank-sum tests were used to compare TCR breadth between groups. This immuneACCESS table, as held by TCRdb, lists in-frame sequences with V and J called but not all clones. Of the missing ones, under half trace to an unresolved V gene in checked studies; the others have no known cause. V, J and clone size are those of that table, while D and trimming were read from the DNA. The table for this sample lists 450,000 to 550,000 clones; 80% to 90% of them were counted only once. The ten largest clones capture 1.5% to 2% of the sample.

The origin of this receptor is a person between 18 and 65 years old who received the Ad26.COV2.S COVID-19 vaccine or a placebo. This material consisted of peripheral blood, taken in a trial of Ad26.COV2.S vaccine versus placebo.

Read as DNA, the sequence is TGTGCCAGCAGGTCCAGCGGCGTCTACGAGCAGTACTTC. Its translation reads: CASRSSGVYEQYF. In this chain, TRBV3-1 (or the pseudogene TRBV3-2) is recombined with TRBJ2-7; a tentative D match to TRBD2 spans 5 bases. The cysteine opens and the phenylalanine closes a CDR3 of 13 amino acids. This entry keeps only the CDR3 DNA: 39 bases, framed from base 1. CDR1 is given as LGHDT and CDR2 as YNNKEL, both from the germline V gene (reference sequence). The junction shows trimming of 6 bases on V and 3 bases on J, plus 12 bases between the germline ends.